This T cell receptor (beta chain) is drawn from a study of CD8+CD57+ T cells in acquired aplastic anemia. For sequencing, patients were chosen who had shown expansion of CD8+CD57+ cells by flow cytometry. TCR beta VDJ combinations and CDR3 sequences were profiled from genomic DNA. One entry per CDR3 protein, called by TCRdb with MiXCR from the reads. The sample has about 160,000 distinct CDR3 sequences; less than 50% are singletons. This clonotype occurred many times. The CDR3 has 15 amino acids. CDR1 and CDR2 from the germline V gene are LGHDT and YNNKEL (reference sequence). V lost 0 bases to trimming and J lost 3 bases, with 12 bases between them.

The clonotype was recovered from a human donor with aplastic anemia. Sequencing was performed on sorted CD4+, CD8+, or CD8+CD57+ T cells (not recorded which) from PBMCs. This chain connects TRBV3-1 to TRBJ2-7, with D unresolved. CDR3 sequence: CASSQDLDSIYEQYF. DNA for the CDR3: TGTGCCAGCAGCCAAGATTTAGACTCGATCTACGAGCAGTACTTC.